The 20 T cell receptor beta chains presented below share a single source sample, sequenced in a study of identical twins. Each CDR3 protein is one row after TCRdb ran MiXCR on the 5' RACE reads. The sample holds some 660,000 distinct CDR3 sequences; about 9.4% are singletons and the top ten take approximately 0.89%. The sample also formed part of further work on yellow fever vaccine responses in identical twins.

Sequenced input: PBMCs. Source of these receptors: a young woman in good health.

In this sample, this clonotype turned up a few times. V usage is TRBV20-1 and J usage is TRBJ2-3, with 8 nucleotides matching TRBD2. CDR1 is DFQATT, CDR2 SNEGSKA, per germline (reference sequence). V lost 6 bases to trimming and J lost 2 bases; unmatched junction nucleotides: 10. The CDR3 runs 15 residues. CDR3 bases: TGCAGTGCCATCCGGGGGGGAAAGGTCACAGATACGCAGTATTTT. This codes for CSAIRGGKVTDTQYF.

This clonotype was counted a few times. The J gene is TRBJ2-7, the V gene TRBV19; TRBD1 matches 9 bases. The V and J ends lost 2 bases and 6 bases, in that order; junction bases with no gene match: 5. The CDR3 runs 14 residues. Germline-derived CDR1 and CDR2 are LNHDA and SQIVND (reference sequence). CDR3 DNA sequence: TGTGCCAGTAGTATACGACAGGGGGTCCGCGAGCAGTACTTC. It codes for CASSIRQGVREQYF. Looking up the rest from reference TRBV19 and TRBJ2-7 gives the full variable domain: DGGITQSPKYLFRKEGQNVTLSCEQNLNHDAMYWYRQDPGQGLRLIYYSQIVNDFQKGDIAEGYSVSREKKESFPLTVTSAQKNPTAFYLCASSIRQGVREQYFGPGTRLTVT.

This clonotype was seen a few times. This CDR3 is CASSAQGGSTGELFF. The CDR3 DNA follows: TGTGCCAGCAGCGCGCAAGGGGGGAGCACCGGGGAGCTGTTTTTT. The V gene is TRBV7-9, the J gene TRBJ2-2, with D perhaps assigned TRBD1 or TRBD2 (6 bases each). The germline gives CDR1 SEHNR, CDR2 FQNEAQ (reference sequence). Trimming pared 5 bases from V and 4 bases from J, leaving 14 bases between. This CDR3 is built from 15 residues. Complete variable domain (other parts from reference TRBV7-9 and TRBJ2-2): DTGVSQNPRHKITKRGQNVTFRCDPISEHNRLYWYRQTLGQGPEFLTYFQNEAQLEKSRLLSDRFSAERPKGSFSTLEIQRTEQGDSAMYLCASSAQGGSTGELFFGEGSRLTVL.

The sample holds a few counts of this clonotype. The chain uses TRBV4-1 and TRBJ1-6; a possible D gene is TRBD1 (5 bases). V lost 0 bases to trimming and J lost 0 bases, with 12 bases between them. CDR3 size: 18 residues. The germline gives CDR1 MGHRA, CDR2 YSYEKL. The CDR3 region is CASSQDGTPRSYNSPLHF. As DNA, the CDR3 is TGCGCCAGCAGCCAAGACGGGACCCCTCGCTCCTATAATTCACCCCTCCACTTT.

The chain carries TRBV20-1 and TRBJ1-5; D is ambiguous. V gave up 0 bases and J gave up 2 bases, with 11 bases separating them. CDR3 size: 15 residues. CDR1 is DFQATT, CDR2 SNEGSKA, per germline (reference sequence). This CDR3 is CSAREGELRNQPQHF. The DNA for the CDR3 is TGCAGTGCTAGAGAGGGAGAGTTGCGCAATCAGCCCCAGCATTTT.

The rearrangement uses TRBV28 and TRBJ2-4; 8 bases are a match to TRBD2. The germline V gene encodes CDR1 MDHEN and CDR2 SYDVKM. The CDR3 is 15 residues long. Trimming removed 3 bases from V and 1 base from J; junction bases left unmatched: 2. The CDR3 sequence: CASSFGGEAKNIQYF. CDR3 DNA sequence: TGTGCCAGCAGTTTCGGGGGGGAGGCCAAAAACATTCAGTACTTC.

This clonotype was picked up a small number of times. The rearrangement links TRBV28 to TRBJ1-6; a possible D gene is TRBD1 (6 bases). Germline values: CDR1 MDHEN, CDR2 SYDVKM. CDR3 size: 13 residues. The germline V and J ends were trimmed by 7 bases and 14 bases, with 18 bases remaining between them. CDR3 loop: CASTLGGLGALHF. The CDR3 DNA reads TGTGCCAGCACTCTAGGGGGGCTTGGGGCCCTCCACTTT. Variable domain in full (rest from reference TRBV28 and TRBJ1-6): DVKVTQSSRYLVKRTGEKVFLECVQDMDHENMFWYRQDPGLGLRLIYFSYDVKMKEKGDIPEGYSVSREKKERFSLILESASTNQTSMYLCASTLGGLGALHFGNGTRLTVT.

The chain is built from TRBV14 and TRBJ2-1; TRBD2 agrees at 9 bases. Germline trimming cut 4 bases from V and 3 bases from J; bases unmatched to any gene: 7. CDR3 size: 16 residues. Germline lookup yields CDR1 SGHDN and CDR2 FVKESK. In DNA, the CDR3 is TGTGCCAGCAGCCCGAAGACTAGCGGCGGCTACAATGAGCAGTTCTTC. Amino acids: CASSPKTSGGYNEQFF.

The chain recombines TRBV9 with TRBJ2-5; D uncertain. The CDR3 covers 15 residues. The ends were cut back, 3 bases at V and 5 bases at J, with 17 bases in the middle. The germline CDR1 and CDR2 sequences are SGDLS and YYNGEE. Here the CDR3 DNA reads TGTGCCAGCAGCGACAAACCGGGCCCCGGGGAGACCCAGTACTTC. This translates into CASSDKPGPGETQYF.

The sample holds one count of this clonotype. A read error may produce the germline difference seen at one junction end. The V and J genes are TRBV12-3 or TRBV12-4 and TRBJ2-3; 9 bases align to TRBD2. The CDR3 has 18 amino acids. The CDR3 protein is CACSLNARSGGSTDTQYF. Here the CDR3 DNA reads TGTGCCTGCAGTTTAAATGCTCGTAGCGGGGGAAGCACAGATACGCAGTATTTT.

This clonotype appeared many times. The chain is built from TRBV24-1 and TRBJ2-3; TRBD2 matches at 8 bases. Germline-derived CDR1 and CDR2 are KGHDR and SFDVKD. CDR3 size: 15 residues. The junction had 8 bases not matched to a gene; V was cut back by 5 bases and J by 5 bases. This chain's CDR3 is CATSGSGGGRDTQYF. CDR3 coding DNA: TGTGCCACCAGTGGGAGTGGCGGGGGGAGAGATACGCAGTATTTT.

The V call is TRBV20-1, the J call TRBJ2-5, with 7 bases aligning to TRBD2. Germline values: CDR1 DFQATT, CDR2 SNEGSKA (reference sequence). Unmatched junction bases numbered 17, after V lost 6 bases and J lost 1 base. CDR3 length equals 17 residues. The CDR3 loop reads CSARGLAEGGFQETQYF. CDR3 coding DNA: TGCAGTGCCCGCGGGCTAGCGGAGGGAGGGTTCCAAGAGACCCAGTACTTC.

This clonotype occurred a few times. J is TRBJ1-2 and V is TRBV4-1; weak D call: TRBD1 (6 bases). The germline V gene has CDR1 MGHRA and CDR2 YSYEKL. Trimming stripped 1 base from V and 6 bases from J, with 21 bases between. The CDR3 consists of 17 residues. The CDR3 sequence is CASSQGDPGQREDGYTF. In DNA, the CDR3 is TGCGCCAGCAGCCAAGGAGATCCGGGACAAAGAGAGGATGGCTACACCTTC.

This clonotype was counted only a few times. The genes are TRBV20-1 and TRBJ1-1, with D maybe TRBD1 (6 bases). Looked up from germline, CDR1 is DFQATT and CDR2 is SNEGSKA (reference sequence). The CDR3 runs 14 residues. Trimming stripped 3 bases from V and 6 bases from J, with 17 bases between. The CDR3 loop is CSASRDGGGSEAFF. The CDR3 DNA is TGCAGTGCTAGTCGCGACGGGGGGGGCTCTGAAGCTTTCTTT.

This clonotype has only a few counts. J is TRBJ2-1 and V is TRBV5-1; the D gene is possibly TRBD2 (6 bases). CDR3 length: 14 amino acids. V was trimmed by 3 bases and J by 6 bases, leaving 13 bases between them. In germline, CDR1 is SGHRS, CDR2 YFSETQ. The CDR3 sequence is CASSSSEGFNEQFF. In DNA form, the CDR3 reads TGCGCCAGCAGCTCTTCGGAGGGATTCAATGAGCAGTTCTTC.

This clonotype was seen more than once but under ten times. The gene calls are TRBV18 and TRBJ2-3, with D possibly being TRBD2 (6 bases). CDR3 size: 16 residues. Looked up from germline, CDR1 is KGHSH and CDR2 is LQKENI. Trimming removed 1 base from V and 1 base from J, with 12 bases in between. DNA for the CDR3: TGTGCCAGCTCACCACTAAAATTAGCGGGCACAGATACGCAGTATTTT. Translating gives CASSPLKLAGTDTQYF.

The genes are TRBV7-6 and TRBJ2-3, with 8 bases lining up with TRBD2. After removal of 2 bases from V and 2 bases from J, the junction contained 3 bases not matched to a gene. The CDR3 sequence is 15 residues long. The germline gives CDR1 SGHVS, CDR2 FNYEAQ. The CDR3 sequence is CASSLSGRFTDTQYF. The CDR3 DNA reads TGTGCCAGCAGCTTAAGCGGGAGATTCACAGATACGCAGTATTTT. The full variable domain, rest sourced from reference TRBV7-6 and TRBJ2-3, is GAGVSQSPRYKVTKRGQDVALRCDPISGHVSLYWYRQALGQGPEFLTYFNYEAQQDKSGLPNDRFSAERPEGSISTLTIQRTEQRDSAMYRCASSLSGRFTDTQYFGPGTRLTVL.

This sequence joins TRBV12-3 or TRBV12-4 and TRBJ1-4; D is uncertain. The CDR3 spans 16 residues. V lost 5 bases and J 0 bases, leaving 13 bases between the germline ends. The CDR3, as DNA: TGTGCCAGCAGTGGCCCGACCCGGGCAACTAATGAAAAACTGTTTTTT. Translation gives CASSGPTRATNEKLFF.

This chain uses TRBV20-1 with TRBJ2-1; tentatively, D is TRBD2 (5 bases). Deletions cut 6 bases from V and 3 bases from J, with 12 bases between. CDR1 is DFQATT and CDR2 is SNEGSKA in the germline V gene (reference sequence). The length of the CDR3 is 13 residues. CDR3 region: CSAPSRDYNEQFF. In DNA form, the CDR3 reads TGCAGTGCGCCGAGTCGGGACTACAATGAGCAGTTCTTC.

This clonotype was counted many times. The genes are TRBV7-2 and TRBJ2-5; no definite D call. The CDR3 loop spans 11 amino acids. Trimming shortened V by 3 bases and J by 5 bases, and 4 bases separated the two germline ends. Germline loops: CDR1 SGHTA, CDR2 FQGNSA. CDR3 amino acids: CASSFAETQYF. DNA of the CDR3: TGTGCCAGCAGCTTCGCCGAGACCCAGTACTTC.